This T cell receptor (beta chain) derives from a study of shared T cell receptors in the human thymus. The V gene's germline CDR1 is WNHNN and CDR2 SYGVQD (reference sequence). The V end was cut by 2 bases, the J end by 8 bases, with 20 bases between. The CDR3 loop spans 16 amino acids. Assay used: immunoSEQ multiplex PCR; TCRdb lists only in-frame clones, some missing. The sample consists of approximately 660,000 clones, 70% to 90% of them appearing once. The data were also submitted as part of a second study, on human thymus T cells. That investigation notes: Each of the donors was a healthy Finnish infant who was undergoing open corrective cardiac surgery for congenital heart defects. Resections were taken during corrective heart surgery, and the thymus tissue came from these.

V is TRBV10-1 and J is TRBJ2-3, with a weak D call TRBD1 (6 bases). This TCR was recovered from a boy under two years old with a congenital heart defect. Source material: thymocytes. CDR3 in amino acids: CASSERDNSLRGTQYF. The CDR3 DNA reads TGCGCCAGCAGTGAGAGGGACAATTCCCTAAGGGGTACGCAGTATTTT.